This T cell receptor (beta chain) is drawn from a study of blood T cell repertoires in COVID-19. Sequencing used immunoSEQ multiplex PCR; TCRdb keeps in-frame clones, though not all of them. The top ten hold 9.4% of the sample, which has fewer than 300,000 clones, roughly four fifths seen once. Sequenced input: peripheral blood. This receptor was taken from a woman in her fifties or sixties who had recovered from COVID-19.

CDR3 region: CASSPGTGAIPGELFF. As DNA, the CDR3 is TGTGCCAGCAGTCCCGGGACAGGGGCCATCCCCGGGGAGCTGTTTTTT. The chain recombines TRBV28 with TRBJ2-2, with 10 positions matching TRBD1. CDR3 size: 16 residues. With 5 bases clipped from V and 6 bases from J, the junction kept 9 bases outside the gene matches. CDR1 and CDR2 (germline): MDHEN, SYDVKM.